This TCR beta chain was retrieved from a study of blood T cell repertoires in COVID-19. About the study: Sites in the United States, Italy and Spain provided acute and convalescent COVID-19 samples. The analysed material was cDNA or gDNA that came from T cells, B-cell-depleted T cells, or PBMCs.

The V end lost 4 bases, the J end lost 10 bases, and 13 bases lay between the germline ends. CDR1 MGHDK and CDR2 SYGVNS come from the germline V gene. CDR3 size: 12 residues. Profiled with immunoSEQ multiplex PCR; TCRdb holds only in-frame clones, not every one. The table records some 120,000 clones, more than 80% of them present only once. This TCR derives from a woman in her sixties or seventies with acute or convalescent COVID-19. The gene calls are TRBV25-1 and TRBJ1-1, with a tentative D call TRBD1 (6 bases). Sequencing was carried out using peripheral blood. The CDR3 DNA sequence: TGTGCCAGCAGTGCAGCAGGGGTCGCAGCTTTCTTT. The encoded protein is CASSAAGVAAFF.